What follows are 23 T cell receptor beta chains derived from one specimen sequenced in a study of T cell responses to AZD1222 COVID-19 vaccine. Assay used: immunoSEQ multiplex PCR; TCRdb lists only in-frame clones, some missing. Of over 110,000 clones listed, 85% to 90% are singletons. This specimen was peripheral blood, taken 28 days after the second AZD1222 dose. These receptor sequences come from an adult who received the AZD1222 COVID-19 vaccine.

The chain is built from TRBV2 and TRBJ2-5, with 11 bases fitting TRBD1. Unmatched junction bases numbered 10, after V lost 2 bases and J lost 5 bases. Looked up from germline, CDR1 is SNHLY and CDR2 is FYNNEI. This CDR3 spans 17 amino acids. DNA for the CDR3: TGTGCCAGCAGTGAATTTTTGGGGGACAGGGGGATCGAGACCCAGTACTTC. The encoded protein is CASSEFLGDRGIETQYF.

The chain couples TRBV7-2 to TRBJ2-3; D is unclear. Between the trimmed V and J ends, which lost 1 base and 0 bases, there was a span of 8 bases. Germline V gene lookup returns CDR1 SGHTA and CDR2 FQGNSA. The CDR3 loop spans 15 amino acids. CDR3 amino acids: CASSLGPLSTDTQYF. The CDR3, as DNA: TGTGCCAGCAGCTTAGGGCCCCTAAGCACAGATACGCAGTATTTT. The full variable domain, with the rest looked up from reference TRBV7-2 and TRBJ2-3, is GAGVSQSPSNKVTEKGKDVELRCDPISGHTALYWYRQSLGQGLEFLIYFQGNSAPDKSGLPSDRFSAERTGGSVSTLTIQRTQQEDSAVYLCASSLGPLSTDTQYFGPGTRLTVL.

This clone was observed a handful of times. The chain recombines TRBV2 with TRBJ1-6, with a weak D call TRBD1 (5 bases). The V end was cut by 6 bases, the J end by 6 bases, with 18 bases between. The CDR3 totals 16 residues. The germline gives CDR1 SNHLY, CDR2 FYNNEI. The CDR3 here is CASRRDWGTSNSPLHF. In DNA form, the CDR3 reads TGTGCCAGCAGGAGGGACTGGGGGACGAGTAATTCACCCCTCCACTTT. The full variable domain, rest sourced from reference TRBV2 and TRBJ1-6, is EPEVTQTPSHQVTQMGQEVILRCVPISNHLYFYWYRQILGQKVEFLVSFYNNEISEKSEIFDDQFSVERPDGSNFTLKIRSTKLEDSAMYFCASRRDWGTSNSPLHFGNGTRLTVT.

V is TRBV19 and J is TRBJ1-1; D gene ambiguous. Trimming left V 5 bases short and J 2 bases short, with 15 bases between. CDR3 length equals 15 residues. In germline, CDR1 is LNHDA, CDR2 SQIVND (reference sequence). In DNA form, the CDR3 reads TGTGCCAGTAGTCCAAGGAGGACGGGAAACACTGAAGCTTTCTTT. Translating gives CASSPRRTGNTEAFF.

This clone was seen a handful of times. CDR3 coding DNA: TGTGCCAGCAGTCCCTTACGGACTAGCGGGGAGCTGTTTTTT. It translates to CASSPLRTSGELFF. This chain uses TRBV6-2 or TRBV6-3 with TRBJ2-2; TRBD2 agrees at 7 bases. With 5 bases clipped from V and 7 bases from J, the junction kept 7 bases outside the gene matches. This CDR3 has 14 residues. Germline V gene sequence: CDR1 MNHEY, CDR2 SVGEGT.

The chain recombines TRBV18 with TRBJ2-2; 7 bases line up with TRBD1. CDR3 length equals 15 residues. Germline CDR1 and CDR2: KGHSH and LQKENI. After removal of 6 bases from V and 1 base from J, the junction contained 5 bases not matched to a gene. CDR3: CASSRTGENTGELFF. As DNA, the CDR3 is TGTGCCAGCTCGCGGACAGGAGAGAACACCGGGGAGCTGTTTTTT.

The genes are TRBV7-8 and TRBJ2-3, with D uncertain. CDR3 size: 12 residues. V was clipped by 3 bases and J by 3 bases, with 4 bases between them. CDR1 and CDR2 from the germline V gene are SGHVS and FQNEAQ. The DNA for the CDR3 is TGTGCCAGCAGCTTTGGGACAGATACGCAGTATTTT. It is translated as CASSFGTDTQYF.

A note on this clone: The sample has other DNA sequences that encode this CDR3 too. The chain uses TRBV6-5 and TRBJ1-1; D is unclear. Looked up from germline, CDR1 is MNHEY and CDR2 is SVGAGI. V lost 0 bases to trimming and J lost 1 base, with 3 bases between them. The CDR3 is 13 amino acids. The CDR3: CASSYSRNTEAFF. DNA for the CDR3: TGTGCCAGCAGTTACTCCAGGAACACTGAAGCTTTCTTT.

This chain joins TRBV30 and TRBJ2-5; 10 positions agree with TRBD2. V lost 5 bases, J lost 5 bases, and 14 bases stayed unmatched. Germline V CDR1 and CDR2: GTSNPN, SVGIG (reference sequence). This CDR3 is 16 amino acids long. This chain's CDR3 is CAWGLASGSFWETQYF. The CDR3 DNA is TGTGCCTGGGGACTGGCTAGCGGGAGTTTCTGGGAGACCCAGTACTTC. Supplemented by reference TRBV30 and TRBJ2-5, the full variable domain reads SQTIHQWPATLVQPVGSPLSLECTVEGTSNPNLYWYRQAAGRGLQLLFYSVGIGQISSEVPQNLSASRPQDRQFILSSKKLLLSDSGFYLCAWGLASGSFWETQYFGPGTRLLVL.

The V call is TRBV19, the J call TRBJ1-6; 11 nucleotides align to TRBD1. This CDR3 comprises 17 residues. V lost 3 bases to trimming and J lost 8 bases; unmatched junction nucleotides: 9. Germline lookup yields CDR1 LNHDA and CDR2 SQIVND (reference sequence). The CDR3, as DNA: TGTGCCAGTAGTATTCTTCCCGGACAGGGGGCAGATTCACCCCTCCACTTT. It specifies CASSILPGQGADSPLHF.

This chain connects TRBV5-1 to TRBJ2-1; TRBD1 is a possible D gene (5 bases). CDR1 SGHRS and CDR2 YFSETQ come from the germline V gene. V lost 2 bases and J 2 bases, leaving 5 bases between the germline ends. The CDR3 consists of 13 residues. In DNA form, the CDR3 reads TGCGCCAGCAGCTTACAGGCCTACAATGAGCAGTTCTTC. This sequence encodes CASSLQAYNEQFF.

A single count supports this clone. This sequence joins TRBV2 and TRBJ1-4; D is uncertain. The CDR3 covers 13 residues. The V gene lost 6 bases and the J gene lost 4 bases, with 9 bases spanning the gap. From germline, CDR1 is SNHLY and CDR2 FYNNEI. The CDR3 region is CASSERRNEKLFF. Written as DNA, the CDR3 is TGTGCCAGCAGCGAGCGCCGTAATGAAAAACTGTTTTTT.

V is TRBV6-5 and J is TRBJ1-2; 10 bases agree with TRBD1. With 2 bases clipped from V and 7 bases from J, the junction kept 4 bases outside the gene matches. The CDR3 totals 14 residues. The germline CDR1 and CDR2 sequences are MNHEY and SVGAGI. CDR3 protein: CASSYDRGRGGYTF. CDR3 DNA sequence: TGTGCCAGCAGTTACGACAGGGGGCGCGGTGGCTACACCTTC.

The genes are TRBV29-1 and TRBJ2-3; D is unclear. CDR3 length: 13 amino acids. The V gene lost 1 base and the J gene lost 0 bases, with 5 bases spanning the gap. Per germline, CDR1 SQVTM and CDR2 ANQGSEA. This CDR3 is CSVEVGSTDTQYF. As DNA, the CDR3 is TGCAGCGTTGAAGTAGGGAGCACAGATACGCAGTATTTT.

The chain carries TRBV2 and TRBJ1-2, with 7 bases lining up with TRBD1. This CDR3 is 12 amino acids long. Germline V gene sequence: CDR1 SNHLY, CDR2 FYNNEI. V shed 8 bases and J 4 bases; nucleotides not matched to a gene: 4. The CDR3 loop is CASLTGTYGYTF. For the CDR3, the DNA is TGTGCCAGCTTGACAGGGACCTATGGCTACACCTTC.

In its sample, this clone was seen once. The chain joins TRBV28 to TRBJ2-7, with D perhaps matching TRBD2 (6 bases). The length of the CDR3 is 12 residues. Germline loops: CDR1 MDHEN, CDR2 SYDVKM. The germline V and J ends were trimmed by 8 bases and 0 bases, with 8 bases remaining between them. DNA for the CDR3: TGTGCCAGCCGGGGGAACTCCTACGAGCAGTACTTC. Protein: CASRGNSYEQYF.

The chain combines TRBV6-5 with TRBJ1-5; 9 bases map to TRBD1. The CDR3 spans 15 residues. V was pared by 6 bases and J by 1 base, with 4 bases of the junction left unmatched. Germline lookup yields CDR1 MNHEY and CDR2 SVGAGI. The chain's CDR3 is CASRQGASSNQPQHF. The CDR3 coding sequence is TGTGCCAGCAGACAGGGGGCATCAAGCAATCAGCCCCAGCATTTT.

The gene calls are TRBV10-3 and TRBJ1-5; no clear D gene. V lost 3 bases to trimming and J lost 6 bases, with 9 bases between them. Germline CDR1 ENHRY, CDR2 SYGVKD. This CDR3 is 13 amino acids long. CDR3 in DNA: TGTGCCATCAGTGACGGCCGGGTTCAGCCCCAGCATTTT. It codes for CAISDGRVQPQHF.

The chain uses TRBV7-3 and TRBJ2-7; 10 bases are a match to TRBD1. The CDR3 spans 17 residues. Trimming at V came to 2 bases and at J to 4 bases, leaving 11 bases not matched to a gene. The germline V gene encodes CDR1 SGHTA and CDR2 FQGTGA. For the CDR3, the DNA is TGTGCCAGCAGCTTAGGGCCTCCGGGACAGGGGTCGTACGAGCAGTACTTC. Translation gives CASSLGPPGQGSYEQYF. Based on the CDR3 plus reference TRBV7-3 and TRBJ2-7, the full variable domain is GAGVSQTPSNKVTEKGKYVELRCDPISGHTALYWYRQSLGQGPEFLIYFQGTGAADDSGLPNDRFFAVRPEGSVSTLKIQRTERGDSAVYLCASSLGPPGQGSYEQYFGPGTRLTVT.

In DNA, the CDR3 is TGCGCCAGCAGCCCAACAGAGGCTCTAAACACTGAAGCTTTCTTT. It specifies CASSPTEALNTEAFF. The chain carries TRBV5-1 and TRBJ1-1; D gene unclear. Trimming left V 4 bases short and J 2 bases short, with 15 bases between. This CDR3 has 15 residues. Germline V gives CDR1 SGHRS, CDR2 YFSETQ.

The chain carries TRBV6-4 and TRBJ2-1; TRBD2 matches at 10 bases. V lost 4 bases to trimming and J lost 7 bases; unmatched junction nucleotides: 13. Germline V gene sequence: CDR1 MRHNA, CDR2 SNTAGT. The CDR3 sequence is 17 residues long. In nucleotides, the CDR3 is TGTGCCAGCAGTGCCGCCTCAGCGGGAGGGTGGAAAAATGAGCAGTTCTTC. Translating it yields CASSAASAGGWKNEQFF.

The chain links TRBV21-1 to TRBJ2-7. TRBV21-1 is deemed a pseudogene. CDR3 length: 19 amino acids. CDR3 coding DNA: TGTGCCAGCAGCAATCGAACCACGCTTCGGGACGTTAAGCCCTACGAGCAGTACTTC. Its translation is CASSNRTTLRDVKPYEQYF.

Notes on this clone: The sample has other DNA sequences that encode this CDR3 too. The chain has TRBV11-2 and TRBJ1-3; D is unresolved. Germline CDR1 reads SGHAT; CDR2 reads FQNNGV. The ends were cut back, 1 base at V and 3 bases at J, with 7 bases in the middle. CDR3 length: 14 residues. CDR3: CASSLGSVGNTIYF. DNA of the CDR3: TGTGCCAGCAGCTTAGGGTCAGTTGGAAACACCATATATTTT. Full variable domain (outside the CDR3, taken from reference TRBV11-2 and TRBJ1-3): EAGVAQSPRYKIIEKRQSVAFWCNPISGHATLYWYQQILGQGPKLLIQFQNNGVVDDSQLPKDRFSAERLKGVDSTLKIQPAKLEDSAVYLCASSLGSVGNTIYFGEGSWLTVV.